This T cell receptor (beta chain) was documented in a study of cytotoxic CD8 clonotypes in ibrutinib-treated CLL. Points on this clone: Its antigen is unknown.

Study-level points and caveats: A rise in clonality was seen at ibrutinib response, and a fall back toward baseline was seen at progression. Collection times varied between progressing and sustained-remission patients.

The CDR3 has 14 amino acids. Looked up from germline, CDR1 is SGDLS and CDR2 is YYNGEE. Trimming removed 4 bases at V and 7 bases at J, with 17 bases between. Depths of 1 in 200,000 to 1 in 1 million T cells were the sequencing target. The protocol was immunoSEQ multiplex PCR, while the TCRdb copy is restricted to in-frame clones and leaves out a portion. Of a few hundred thousand clones detected, 67% appear once; the ten largest clones hold around 6.5%. This sequence was found in a human donor with chronic lymphocytic leukemia. The sample in question was PBMCs, obtained after 36 months of ibrutinib treatment. The genes are TRBV9 and TRBJ1-1; D may be TRBD1 (5 bases). CDR3 sequence reads: CASSPVGRGVEAFF. The CDR3 bases are TGTGCCAGCAGCCCCGTGGGGAGGGGCGTTGAAGCTTTCTTT.